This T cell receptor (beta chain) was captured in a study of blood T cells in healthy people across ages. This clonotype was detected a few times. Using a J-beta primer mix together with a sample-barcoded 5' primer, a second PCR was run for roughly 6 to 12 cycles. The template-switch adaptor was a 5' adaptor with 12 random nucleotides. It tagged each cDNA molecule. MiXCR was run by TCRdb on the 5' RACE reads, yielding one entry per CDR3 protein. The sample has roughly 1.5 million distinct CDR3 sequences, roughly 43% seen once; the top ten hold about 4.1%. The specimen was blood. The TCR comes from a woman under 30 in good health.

CDR3 loop: CASRLTYQYEQYF. Written as DNA, the CDR3 is TGTGCCAGCAGATTAACCTACCAATACGAGCAGTACTTC. The chain links TRBV7-2 to TRBJ2-7; D uncertain. This CDR3 is 13 amino acids long. Deletions cut 6 bases from V and 4 bases from J, with 13 bases between. Germline CDR1 SGHTA, CDR2 FQGNSA.